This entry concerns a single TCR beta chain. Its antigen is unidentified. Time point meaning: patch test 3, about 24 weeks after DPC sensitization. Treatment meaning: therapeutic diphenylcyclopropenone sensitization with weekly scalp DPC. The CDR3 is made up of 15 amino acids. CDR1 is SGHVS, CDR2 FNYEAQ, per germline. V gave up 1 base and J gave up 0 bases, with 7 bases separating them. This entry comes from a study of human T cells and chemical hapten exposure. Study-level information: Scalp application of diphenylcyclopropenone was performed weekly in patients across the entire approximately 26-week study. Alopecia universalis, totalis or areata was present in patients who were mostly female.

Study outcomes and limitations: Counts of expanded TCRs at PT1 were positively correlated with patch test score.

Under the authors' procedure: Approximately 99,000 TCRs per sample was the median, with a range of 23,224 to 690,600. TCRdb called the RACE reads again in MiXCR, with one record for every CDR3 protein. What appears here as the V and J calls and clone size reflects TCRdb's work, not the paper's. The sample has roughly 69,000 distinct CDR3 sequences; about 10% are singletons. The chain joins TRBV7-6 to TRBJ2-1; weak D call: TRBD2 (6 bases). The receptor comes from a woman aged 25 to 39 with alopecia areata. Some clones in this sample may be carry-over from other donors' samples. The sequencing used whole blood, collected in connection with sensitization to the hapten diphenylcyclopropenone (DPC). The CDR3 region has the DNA TGTGCCAGCAGCTTAGAGACTAGCTCCTACAATGAGCAGTTCTTC. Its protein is CASSLETSSYNEQFF.